This T cell receptor beta chain comes out of a study of Graves' ophthalmopathy and Graves' hyperthyroidism. Study conclusions and caveats: A 13-signature model separated ophthalmopathy from stable hyperthyroidism, reaching 85% to 90% sensitivity and 75% to 83% specificity cross-validated.

Points on this clonotype: Its antigen remains unknown.

There are 14 residues in the CDR3. The V end was cut by 6 bases, the J end by 2 bases, with 14 bases between. The authors amplified TCR beta CDR3 regions from RNA transcripts. HTBI primers primed a first-round RT-PCR, and a second-round multiplex PCR followed. TCRdb independently ran MiXCR on the multiplex PCR reads; one entry per CDR3 protein. The sample carries 500,000 to 700,000 distinct CDR3 sequences, 22% recorded once. The sequence derives from a woman aged 18-30 years with stable Graves' hyperthyroidism. Some clones in this sample may be carry-over from other donors' samples. The sample taken for sequencing was peripheral blood. V usage is TRBV12-3 or TRBV12-4 and J usage is TRBJ2-7; TRBD1 is a possible D gene (5 bases). CDR3 residues: CASSPAVGAYEQYF. DNA for the CDR3: TGTGCCAGCAGCCCTGCGGTAGGGGCCTACGAGCAGTACTTC.